Listed below are T cell receptor beta chains from one sample, sequenced in a study of naive and memory T cell subsets. TCRdb re-analysed the UMI-ligation and nested PCR reads in MiXCR, keeping a single row per CDR3 protein. Among about 90,000 distinct CDR3 sequences listed, 11% were seen once. Source material: naive CD4+ T cells from blood. The receptors come from a human donor in good health. Both conserved end residues are part of each CDR3. D genes are given only for firm matches. Where a row states a size, it is once, few, many or the class of an expanded clone; other rows omit it.

d_call	j_call	v_call	clone_size	cdr3_nt	cdr3_aa
NA	TRBJ2-6	TRBV3-1	NA	TGTGCCAGCAGCCAGGCCCGTCCTGGGGCCAACGTCCTGACTTTC	CASSQARPGANVLTF
NA	TRBJ1-6	TRBV7-2	NA	TGTGCCAGCAGCCCCGCCCTTATGGGTTGGGCACCCCTCCACTTT	CASSPALMGWAPLHF
NA	TRBJ2-1	TRBV11-3	many	TGTGCCAGCAGCTTAGTAGGCGGCCCTAAAGGCAATGAGCAGTTCTTC	CASSLVGGPKGNEQFF
TRBD2	TRBJ2-3	TRBV28	NA	TGTGCCAGCAGTGGGACTAGCGAGGCAGATACGCAGTATTTT	CASSGTSEADTQYF
NA	TRBJ2-3	TRBV7-2	many	TGTGCCAGCAGCTTGCGCTTCTCAGGGACAGATACGCAGTATTTT	CASSLRFSGTDTQYF
TRBD2	TRBJ2-5	TRBV7-9	few	TGTGCCAGCAGCTTCCGCCAGCGGGGGGGGCCCCAAGAGACCCAGTACTTC	CASSFRQRGGPQETQYF
NA	TRBJ1-1	TRBV2	few	TGTGCCAGCAGTGTCGCAGCGGACACTGAAGCTTTCTTT	CASSVAADTEAFF
TRBD2	TRBJ2-7	TRBV28	NA	TGTGCCAGCAGTATGAGGGCTAGCGGGGGGCATTCCTACGAGCAGTACTTC	CASSMRASGGHSYEQYF
NA	TRBJ1-2	TRBV9	NA	TGTGCCAGCAGCGTAGAAACAGGGTCGAACTATGGCTACACCTTC	CASSVETGSNYGYTF
TRBD1	TRBJ1-5	TRBV15	many	TGTGCCACCAGCAGAGAATTCGGGCAGGGGGATCGGCAGCCCCAGCATTTT	CATSREFGQGDRQPQHF
NA	TRBJ2-3	TRBV6-2/TRBV6-3	many	TGTGCCAGCAGTTGGGGGAGCCGCACAGATACGCAGTATTTT	CASSWGSRTDTQYF
TRBD2	TRBJ2-7	TRBV7-2	few	TGTGCCAGCAGCGCCAGCGGGGGGGTCCCCTACGAGCAGTACTTC	CASSASGGVPYEQYF
NA	TRBJ2-2	TRBV7-9	NA	TGTGCCAGCAGCTTCATGGACGCAGGGGCTAACGGGGAGCTGTTTTTT	CASSFMDAGANGELFF
NA	TRBJ2-1	TRBV2	NA	TGTGCCAGCACCAAGACCCCCTACAATGAGCAGTTCTTC	CASTKTPYNEQFF
NA	TRBJ2-3	TRBV20-1	many	TGCAGTGCTAGTGATAAGGGGCTCACAGATACGCAGTATTTT	CSASDKGLTDTQYF
NA	TRBJ1-1	TRBV12-3/TRBV12-4	NA	TGTGCCAGCAGTTTAGCTACACTGGCTATAAGAGCTTTCTTT	CASSLATLAIRAFF